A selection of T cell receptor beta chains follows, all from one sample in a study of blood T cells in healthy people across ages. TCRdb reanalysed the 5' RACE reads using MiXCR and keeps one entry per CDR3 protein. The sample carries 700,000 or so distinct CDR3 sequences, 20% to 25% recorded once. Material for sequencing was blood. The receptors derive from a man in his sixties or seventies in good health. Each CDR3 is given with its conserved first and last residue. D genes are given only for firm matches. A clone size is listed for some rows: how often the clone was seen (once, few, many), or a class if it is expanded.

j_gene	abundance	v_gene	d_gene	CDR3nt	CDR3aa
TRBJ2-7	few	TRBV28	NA	TGTGCCAGCGGAGAACAGGGTCCATCCTACGAGCAGTACTTC	CASGEQGPSYEQYF
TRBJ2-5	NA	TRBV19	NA	TGTGCCAGTAGAGGCCCATCTAGTATCGAGACCCAGTACTTC	CASRGPSSIETQYF
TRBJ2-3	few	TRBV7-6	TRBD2	TGTGCCAGCAGCTTGTTTAGCGGGGGGGCCACAGATACGCAGTATTTT	CASSLFSGGATDTQYF
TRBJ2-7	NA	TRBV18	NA	TGTGCCAGCTCATTGGGCCATCCCTACGAGCAGTACTTC	CASSLGHPYEQYF
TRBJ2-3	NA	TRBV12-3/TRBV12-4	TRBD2	TGTGCCAGCAGTTTTTACGGCGGCGGGAGAAAGGCAGATACGCAGTATTTT	CASSFYGGGRKADTQYF
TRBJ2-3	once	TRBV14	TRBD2	TGTGCCAGCAGCCAAGATGACCCACTACTAGCGGGGGTGCAAGATACGCAGTATTTT	CASSQDDPLLAGVQDTQYF
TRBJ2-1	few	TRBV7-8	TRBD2	TGTGCCAGCAGCGCACCTAGCGGGGTGGCCCTAATCAATGAGCAGTTCTTC	CASSAPSGVALINEQFF
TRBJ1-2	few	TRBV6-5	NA	TGTGCCAGCAGATGGGGCTATTTTAACTATGGCTACACCTTC	CASRWGYFNYGYTF
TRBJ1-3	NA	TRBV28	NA	TGTGCCAGCAGCCCACTATACGGAAGCTCTGGAAACACCATATATTTT	CASSPLYGSSGNTIYF
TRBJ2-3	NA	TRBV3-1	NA	TGTGCCAGCAGCCAAGCACGAAATACGCAGTATTTT	CASSQARNTQYF
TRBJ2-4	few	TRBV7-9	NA	TGTGCCAGCAGCCCCGGGGTTGGTGGTTTCAAAAACATTCAGTACTTC	CASSPGVGGFKNIQYF
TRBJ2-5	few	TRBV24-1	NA	TGTGCCACCAGTGATGTAGCTTTACCTAAGTTCTTC	CATSDVALPKFF
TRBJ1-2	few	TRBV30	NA	TGTGCCTGCTTTCGGTTACCCGATCAGGGTATGGCCGAATTGATCTATGGCTACACCTTC	CACFRLPDQGMAELIYGYTF
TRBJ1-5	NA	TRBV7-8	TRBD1	TGTGCCAGCAGCCCGGCTGAGGGGGCACATCAGCCCCAGCATTTT	CASSPAEGAHQPQHF
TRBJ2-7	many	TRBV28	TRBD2	TGTGCCAGCAGTTTGGGGACTAGCTTCTACGAGCAGTACTTC	CASSLGTSFYEQYF
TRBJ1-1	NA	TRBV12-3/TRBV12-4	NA	TGTGCCAGCAGTTTAGGGGGAGGGTACACTGAAGCTTTCTTT	CASSLGGGYTEAFF
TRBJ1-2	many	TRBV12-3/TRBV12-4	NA	TGTGCCAGCAGCCTGACGGGTTATGGCTACACCTTC	CASSLTGYGYTF